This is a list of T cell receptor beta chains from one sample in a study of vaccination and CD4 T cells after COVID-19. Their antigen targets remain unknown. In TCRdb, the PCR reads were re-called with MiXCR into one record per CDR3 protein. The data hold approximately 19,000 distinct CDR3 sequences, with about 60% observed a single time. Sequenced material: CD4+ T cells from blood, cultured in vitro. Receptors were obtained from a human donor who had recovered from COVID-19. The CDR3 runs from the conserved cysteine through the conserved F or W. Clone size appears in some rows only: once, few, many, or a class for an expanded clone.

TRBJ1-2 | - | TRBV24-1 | CATSDITTNYGYTF
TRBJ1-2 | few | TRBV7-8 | CASSRTGGAEMGGYTF
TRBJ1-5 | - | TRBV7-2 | CASSFAPTGHSNQPQHF
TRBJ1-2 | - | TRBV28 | CASPSTGFRGYTF
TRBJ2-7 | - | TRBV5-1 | CASTTGTAYEQYF
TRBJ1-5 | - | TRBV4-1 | CASSLWGTGDQPQHF
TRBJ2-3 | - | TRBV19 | CASSPGQGATDTQYF
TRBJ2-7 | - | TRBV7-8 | CASSLGRLLAYEQYF
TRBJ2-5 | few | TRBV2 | CASSGGSKQETQYF
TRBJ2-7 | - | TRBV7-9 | CASSSWDRHSYEQYF
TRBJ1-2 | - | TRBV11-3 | CASSLGGLGYTF
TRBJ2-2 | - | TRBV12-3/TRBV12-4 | CASSLRPQHRELFF
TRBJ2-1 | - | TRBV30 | CAWSALEEQFF
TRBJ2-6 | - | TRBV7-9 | CASHLGFPGANVLTF
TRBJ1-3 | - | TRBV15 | CATSRDPQDSGNTIYF
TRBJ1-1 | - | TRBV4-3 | CASSQGGLLNTEAFF
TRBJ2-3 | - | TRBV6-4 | CASSAVPLPIDTQYF
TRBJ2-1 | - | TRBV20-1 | CSAQRAGEQFF
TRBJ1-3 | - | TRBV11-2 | CASSFPGSGNTIYF
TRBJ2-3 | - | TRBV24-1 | CATSEGGTGNTQYF
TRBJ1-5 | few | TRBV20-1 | CSARTTAASNQPQHF
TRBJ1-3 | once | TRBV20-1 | CSARAPRRATGVDTIYF
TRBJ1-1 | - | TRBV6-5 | CASSSQGAGNTEAFF
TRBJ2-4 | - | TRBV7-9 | CASSRKGGAENIQYF
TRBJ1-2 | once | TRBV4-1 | CASSHRQGYYGYTF
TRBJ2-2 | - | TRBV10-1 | CASRQGPTGELFF
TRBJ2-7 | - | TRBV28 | CASRQGSYEQYF
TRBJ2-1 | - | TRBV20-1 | CSAPWGPGTSGNEQFF
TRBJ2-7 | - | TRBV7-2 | CASSHSGGAYEQYF
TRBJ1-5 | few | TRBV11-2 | CASSLGPTGKGPQHF
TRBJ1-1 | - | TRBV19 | CASSIVGGDETEAFF
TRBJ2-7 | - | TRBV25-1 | CTGRGEMGLPGPYEQYF
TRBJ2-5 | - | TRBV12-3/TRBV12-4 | CASSLDSQETQYF
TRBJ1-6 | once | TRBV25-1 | CASTSPGGPLHF
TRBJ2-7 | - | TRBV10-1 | CASSIGTGDSYEQYF
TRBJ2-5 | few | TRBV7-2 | CASSQGLAIETQYF
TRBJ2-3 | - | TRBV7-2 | CASSLVNFEDTQYF
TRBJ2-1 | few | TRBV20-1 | CSATHGAAAEQFF
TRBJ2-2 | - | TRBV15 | CATSIRLAGEAGELFF
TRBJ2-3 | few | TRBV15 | CATSKTSGFTDTQYF